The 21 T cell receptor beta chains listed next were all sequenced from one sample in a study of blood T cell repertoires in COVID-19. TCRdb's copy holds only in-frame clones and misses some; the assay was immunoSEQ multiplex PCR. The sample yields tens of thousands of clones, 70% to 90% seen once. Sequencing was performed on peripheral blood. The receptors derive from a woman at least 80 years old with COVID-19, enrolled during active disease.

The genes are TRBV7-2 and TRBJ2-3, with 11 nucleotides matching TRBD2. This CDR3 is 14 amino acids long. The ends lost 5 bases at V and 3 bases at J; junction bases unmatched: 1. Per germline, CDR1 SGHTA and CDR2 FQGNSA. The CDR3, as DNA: TGTGCCAGCAGCCCTAGCGGGAGGACAGATACGCAGTATTTT. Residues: CASSPSGRTDTQYF.

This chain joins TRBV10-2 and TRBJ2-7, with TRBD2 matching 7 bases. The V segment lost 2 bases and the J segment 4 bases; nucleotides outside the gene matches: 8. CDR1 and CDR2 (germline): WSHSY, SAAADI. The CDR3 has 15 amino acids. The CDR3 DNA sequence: TGCGCCAGCAGTGAGCCCGGGAGGTTGAGGTACGAGCAGTACTTC. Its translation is CASSEPGRLRYEQYF.

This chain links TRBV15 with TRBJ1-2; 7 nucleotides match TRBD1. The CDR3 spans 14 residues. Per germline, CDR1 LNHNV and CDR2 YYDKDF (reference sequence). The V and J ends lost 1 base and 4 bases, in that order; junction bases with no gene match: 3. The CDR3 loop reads CATSRAQGTYGYTF. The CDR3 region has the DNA TGTGCCACCAGCAGAGCACAGGGGACCTATGGCTACACCTTC.

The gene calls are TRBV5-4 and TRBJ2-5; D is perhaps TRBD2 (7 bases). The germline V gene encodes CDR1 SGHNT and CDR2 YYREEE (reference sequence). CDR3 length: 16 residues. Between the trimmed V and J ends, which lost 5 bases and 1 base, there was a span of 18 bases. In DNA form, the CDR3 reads TGTGCCAGCAGAGGGGGGGATGCCGTGCCCCAAGAGACCCAGTACTTC. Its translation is CASRGGDAVPQETQYF. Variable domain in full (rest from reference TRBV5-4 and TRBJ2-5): ETGVTQSPTHLIKTRGQQVTLRCSSQSGHNTVSWYQQALGQGPQFIFQYYREEENGRGNFPPRFSGLQFPNYSSELNVNALELDDSALYLCASRGGDAVPQETQYFGPGTRLLVL.

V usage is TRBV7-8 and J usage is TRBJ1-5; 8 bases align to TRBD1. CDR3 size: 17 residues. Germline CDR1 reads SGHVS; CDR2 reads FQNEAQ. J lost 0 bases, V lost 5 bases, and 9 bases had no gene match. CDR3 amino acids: CASSLGTGGFSNQPQHF. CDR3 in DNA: TGTGCCAGCAGCCTCGGGACAGGCGGATTTAGCAATCAGCCCCAGCATTTT.

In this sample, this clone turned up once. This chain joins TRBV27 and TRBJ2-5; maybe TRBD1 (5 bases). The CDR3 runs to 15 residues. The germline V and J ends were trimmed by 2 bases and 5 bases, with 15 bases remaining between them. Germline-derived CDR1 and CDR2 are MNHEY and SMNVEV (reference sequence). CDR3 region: CASSLDSSGWETQYF. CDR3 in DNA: TGTGCCAGCAGTTTAGACTCCTCAGGGTGGGAGACCCAGTACTTC.

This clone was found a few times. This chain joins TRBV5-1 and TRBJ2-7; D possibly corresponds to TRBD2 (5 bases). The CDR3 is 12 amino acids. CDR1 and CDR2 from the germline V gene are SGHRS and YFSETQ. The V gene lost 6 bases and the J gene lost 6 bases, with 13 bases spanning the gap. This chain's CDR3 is CASTAEGSEQYF. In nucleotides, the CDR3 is TGCGCCAGCACCGCCGAGGGCTCCGAGCAGTACTTC.

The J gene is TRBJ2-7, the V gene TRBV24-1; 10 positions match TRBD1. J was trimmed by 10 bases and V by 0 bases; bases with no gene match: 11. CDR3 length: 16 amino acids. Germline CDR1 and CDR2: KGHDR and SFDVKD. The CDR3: CATSDLGGDRGQKQYF. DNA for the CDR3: TGTGCCACCAGTGATTTGGGGGGAGACAGGGGGCAAAAACAGTACTTC.

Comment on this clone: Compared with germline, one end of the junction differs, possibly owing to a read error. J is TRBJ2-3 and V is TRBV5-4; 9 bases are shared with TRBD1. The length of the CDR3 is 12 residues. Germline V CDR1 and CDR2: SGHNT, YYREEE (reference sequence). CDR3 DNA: TGTGCCAGCAGCCTGTCCGGGACAGGGAACAATTTT. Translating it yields CASSLSGTGNNF. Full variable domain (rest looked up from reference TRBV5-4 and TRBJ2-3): ETGVTQSPTHLIKTRGQQVTLRCSSQSGHNTVSWYQQALGQGPQFIFQYYREEENGRGNFPPRFSGLQFPNYSSELNVNALELDDSALYLCASSLSGTGNNFGPGTRLTVL.

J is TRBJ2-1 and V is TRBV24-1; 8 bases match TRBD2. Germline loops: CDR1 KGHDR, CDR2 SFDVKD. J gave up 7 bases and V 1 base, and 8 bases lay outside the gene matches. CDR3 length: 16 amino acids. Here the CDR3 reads CATSDLGSGVGNEQFF. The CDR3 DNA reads TGTGCCACCAGTGATTTAGGTAGCGGGGTGGGGAATGAGCAGTTCTTC.

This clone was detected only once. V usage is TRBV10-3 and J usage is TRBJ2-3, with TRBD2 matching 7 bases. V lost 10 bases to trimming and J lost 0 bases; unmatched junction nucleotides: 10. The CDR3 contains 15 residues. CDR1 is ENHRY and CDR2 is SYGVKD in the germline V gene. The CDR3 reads CATRPSGASTDTQYF. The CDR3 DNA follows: TGTGCCACCCGCCCCAGCGGGGCTAGCACAGATACGCAGTATTTT.

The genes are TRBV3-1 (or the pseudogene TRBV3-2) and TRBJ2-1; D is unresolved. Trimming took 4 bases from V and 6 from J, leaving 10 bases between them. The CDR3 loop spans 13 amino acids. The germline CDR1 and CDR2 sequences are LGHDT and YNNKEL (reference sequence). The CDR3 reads CASSPQALNEQFF. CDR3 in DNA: TGTGCCAGCAGCCCTCAAGCGCTCAATGAGCAGTTCTTC.

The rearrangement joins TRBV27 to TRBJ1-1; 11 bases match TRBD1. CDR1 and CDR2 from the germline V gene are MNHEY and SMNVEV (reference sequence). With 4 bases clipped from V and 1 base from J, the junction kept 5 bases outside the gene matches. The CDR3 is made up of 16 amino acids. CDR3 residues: CASSWGQGGTNTEAFF. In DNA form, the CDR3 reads TGTGCCAGCAGTTGGGGACAGGGGGGGACGAACACTGAAGCTTTCTTT.

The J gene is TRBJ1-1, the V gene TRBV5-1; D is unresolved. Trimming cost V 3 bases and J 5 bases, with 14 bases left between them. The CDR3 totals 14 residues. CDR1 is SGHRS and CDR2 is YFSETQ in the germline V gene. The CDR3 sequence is CASSSQSWRTEAFF. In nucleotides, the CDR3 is TGCGCCAGCAGCTCGCAATCGTGGAGGACTGAAGCTTTCTTT.

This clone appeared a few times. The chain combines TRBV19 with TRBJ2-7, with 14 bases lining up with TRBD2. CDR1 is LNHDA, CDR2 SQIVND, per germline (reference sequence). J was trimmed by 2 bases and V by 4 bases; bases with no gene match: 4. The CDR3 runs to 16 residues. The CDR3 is CASSKGLAGDTYEQYF. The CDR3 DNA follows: TGTGCCAGTAGTAAGGGACTAGCGGGAGACACCTACGAGCAGTACTTC.

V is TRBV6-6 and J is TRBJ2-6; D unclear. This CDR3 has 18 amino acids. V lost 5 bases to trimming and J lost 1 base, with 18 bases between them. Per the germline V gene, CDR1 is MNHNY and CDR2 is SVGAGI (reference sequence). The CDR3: CASSRSTVQESGANVLTF. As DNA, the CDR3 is TGTGCCAGCAGTCGTTCTACAGTGCAGGAATCTGGGGCCAACGTCCTGACTTTC.

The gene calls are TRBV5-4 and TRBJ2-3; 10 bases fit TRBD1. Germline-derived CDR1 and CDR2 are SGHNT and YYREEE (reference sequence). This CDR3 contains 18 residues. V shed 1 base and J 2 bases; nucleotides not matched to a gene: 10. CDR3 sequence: CASSLSGTGVLYTDTQYF. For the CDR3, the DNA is TGTGCCAGCAGCTTGTCCGGGACAGGGGTATTATACACAGATACGCAGTATTTT.

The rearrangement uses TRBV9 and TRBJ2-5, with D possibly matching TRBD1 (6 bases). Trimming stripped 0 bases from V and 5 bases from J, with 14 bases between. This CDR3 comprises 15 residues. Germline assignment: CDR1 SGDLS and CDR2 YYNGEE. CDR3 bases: TGTGCCAGCAGCGTAGCAGGACAGTTTGGTGAGACCCAGTACTTC. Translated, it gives CASSVAGQFGETQYF.

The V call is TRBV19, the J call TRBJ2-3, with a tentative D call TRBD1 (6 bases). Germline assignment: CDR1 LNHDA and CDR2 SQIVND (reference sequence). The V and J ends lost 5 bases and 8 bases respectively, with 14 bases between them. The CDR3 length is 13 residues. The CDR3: CASSGQPLRTQYF. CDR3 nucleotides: TGTGCCAGTAGTGGACAGCCCTTGCGTACGCAGTATTTT.

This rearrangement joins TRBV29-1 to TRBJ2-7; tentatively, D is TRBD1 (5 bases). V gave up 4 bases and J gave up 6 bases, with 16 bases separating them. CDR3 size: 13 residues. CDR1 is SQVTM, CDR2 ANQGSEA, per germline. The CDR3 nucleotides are TGCAGCGTTGGGCACTCCCAAAGGGGCGAGCAGTACTTC. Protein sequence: CSVGHSQRGEQYF.

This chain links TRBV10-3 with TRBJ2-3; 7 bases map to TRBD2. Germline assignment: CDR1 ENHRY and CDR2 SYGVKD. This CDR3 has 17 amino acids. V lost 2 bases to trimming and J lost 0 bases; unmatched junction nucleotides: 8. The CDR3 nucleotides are TGTGCCATCAGTGAGCCTTCTAGCGGACGTAGCACAGATACGCAGTATTTT. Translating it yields CAISEPSSGRSTDTQYF.